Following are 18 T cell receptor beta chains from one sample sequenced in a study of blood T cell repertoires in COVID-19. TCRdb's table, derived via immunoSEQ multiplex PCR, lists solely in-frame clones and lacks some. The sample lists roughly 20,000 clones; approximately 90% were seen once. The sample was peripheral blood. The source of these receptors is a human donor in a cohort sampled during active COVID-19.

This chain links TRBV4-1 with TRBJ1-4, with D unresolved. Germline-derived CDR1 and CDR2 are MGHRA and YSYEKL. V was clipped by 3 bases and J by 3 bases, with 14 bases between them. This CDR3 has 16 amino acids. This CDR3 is CASSQTGYGANEKLFF. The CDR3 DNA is TGCGCCAGCAGCCAGACGGGGTATGGGGCTAATGAAAAACTGTTTTTT.

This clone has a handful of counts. The DNA for the CDR3 is TGTGCCAGCAGCTTAGAGGGACTAGCGGAAGAGACCCAGTACTTC. Residues: CASSLEGLAEETQYF. J is TRBJ2-5 and V is TRBV11-2, with TRBD2 identical over 11 bases. Looked up from germline, CDR1 is SGHAT and CDR2 is FQNNGV. V shed 0 bases and J 3 bases; nucleotides not matched to a gene: 0. The CDR3 contains 15 residues.

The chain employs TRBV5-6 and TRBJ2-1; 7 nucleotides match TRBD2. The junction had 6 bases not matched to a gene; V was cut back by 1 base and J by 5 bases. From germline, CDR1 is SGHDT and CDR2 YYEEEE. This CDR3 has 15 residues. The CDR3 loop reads CASSLRVLADNEQFF. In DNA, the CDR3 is TGTGCCAGCAGCTTGCGGGTCCTAGCGGACAATGAGCAGTTCTTC.

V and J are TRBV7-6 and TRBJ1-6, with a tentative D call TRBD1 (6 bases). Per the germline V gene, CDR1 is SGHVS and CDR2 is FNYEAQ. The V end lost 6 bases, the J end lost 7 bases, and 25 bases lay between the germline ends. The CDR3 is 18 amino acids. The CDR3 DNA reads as TGTGCCAGCAGTCCGTTCTCACTCCTTGACAGGCCCAATTCACCCCTCCACTTT. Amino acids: CASSPFSLLDRPNSPLHF.

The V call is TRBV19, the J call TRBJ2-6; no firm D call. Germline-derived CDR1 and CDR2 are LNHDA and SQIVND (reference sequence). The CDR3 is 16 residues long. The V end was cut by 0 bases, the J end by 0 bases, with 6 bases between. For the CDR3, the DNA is TGTGCCAGTAGTATAGACGAGAGCTCTGGGGCCAACGTCCTGACTTTC. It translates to CASSIDESSGANVLTF.

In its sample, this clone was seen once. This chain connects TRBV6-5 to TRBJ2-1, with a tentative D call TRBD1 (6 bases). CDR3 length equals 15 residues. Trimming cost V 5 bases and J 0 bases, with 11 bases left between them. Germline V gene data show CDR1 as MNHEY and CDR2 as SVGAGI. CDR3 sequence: CASSNGRGSYNEQFF. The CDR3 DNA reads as TGTGCCAGCAGTAATGGCAGGGGCTCCTACAATGAGCAGTTCTTC.

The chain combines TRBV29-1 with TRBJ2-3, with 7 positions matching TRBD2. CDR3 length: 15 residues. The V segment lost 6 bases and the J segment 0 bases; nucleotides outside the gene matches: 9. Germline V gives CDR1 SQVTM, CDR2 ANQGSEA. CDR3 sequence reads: CSVATSDISTDTQYF. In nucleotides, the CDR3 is TGCAGCGTCGCTACTAGCGATATTAGCACAGATACGCAGTATTTT.

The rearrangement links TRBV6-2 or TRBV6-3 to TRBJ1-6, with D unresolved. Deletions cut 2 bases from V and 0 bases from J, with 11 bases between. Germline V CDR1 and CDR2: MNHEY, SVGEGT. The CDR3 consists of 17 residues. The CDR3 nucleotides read TGTGCCAGCAGTTACCCTGAGAGGGTCTCCTATAATTCACCCCTCCACTTT. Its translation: CASSYPERVSYNSPLHF.

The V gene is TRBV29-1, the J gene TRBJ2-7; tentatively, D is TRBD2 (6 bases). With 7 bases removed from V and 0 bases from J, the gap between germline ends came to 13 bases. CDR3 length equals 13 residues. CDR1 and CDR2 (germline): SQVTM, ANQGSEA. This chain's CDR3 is CSASLATSYEQYF. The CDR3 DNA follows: TGCAGCGCTTCTCTAGCGACCTCCTACGAGCAGTACTTC.

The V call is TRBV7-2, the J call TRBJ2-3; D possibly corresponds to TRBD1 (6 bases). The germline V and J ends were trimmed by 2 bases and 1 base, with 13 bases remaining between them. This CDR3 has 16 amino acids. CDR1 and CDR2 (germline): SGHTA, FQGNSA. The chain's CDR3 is CASSLTQGYGTDTQYF. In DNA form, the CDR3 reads TGTGCCAGCAGCTTAACACAGGGATATGGCACAGATACGCAGTATTTT.

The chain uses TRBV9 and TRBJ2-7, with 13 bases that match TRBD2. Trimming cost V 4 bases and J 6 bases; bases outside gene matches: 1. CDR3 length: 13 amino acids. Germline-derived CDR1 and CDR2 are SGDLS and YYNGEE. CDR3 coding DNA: TGTGCCAGCAGCAGGACTAGCGGGAGCGAGCAGTACTTC. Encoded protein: CASSRTSGSEQYF. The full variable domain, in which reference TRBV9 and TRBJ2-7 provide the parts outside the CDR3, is DSGVTQTPKHLITATGQRVTLRCSPRSGDLSVYWYQQSLDQGLQFLIQYYNGEERAKGNILERFSAQQFPDLHSELNLSSLELGDSALYFCASSRTSGSEQYFGPGTRLTVT.

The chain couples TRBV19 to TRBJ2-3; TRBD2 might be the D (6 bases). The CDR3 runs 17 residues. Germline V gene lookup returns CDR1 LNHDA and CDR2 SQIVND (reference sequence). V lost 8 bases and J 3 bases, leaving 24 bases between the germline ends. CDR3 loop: CASGIAAQRGRTDTQYF. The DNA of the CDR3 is TGTGCCAGTGGAATAGCGGCCCAACGAGGTAGGACAGATACGCAGTATTTT.

The CDR3 spells CASSGIAGPYNEQFF. The CDR3 nucleotides read TGTGCCAGCAGCGGAATAGCGGGCCCTTACAATGAGCAGTTCTTC. The chain couples TRBV9 to TRBJ2-1, with 7 bases fitting TRBD2. Per the germline V gene, CDR1 is SGDLS and CDR2 is YYNGEE. V was pared by 3 bases and J by 4 bases, with 7 bases of the junction left unmatched. The CDR3 extends over 15 amino acids.

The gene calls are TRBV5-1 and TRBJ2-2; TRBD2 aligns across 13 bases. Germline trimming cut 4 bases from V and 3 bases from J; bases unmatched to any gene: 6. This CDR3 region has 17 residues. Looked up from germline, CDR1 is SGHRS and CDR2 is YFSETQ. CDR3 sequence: CASSRGLAGEDTGELFF. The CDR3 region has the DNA TGCGCCAGCAGCAGAGGACTAGCGGGAGAGGACACCGGGGAGCTGTTTTTT.

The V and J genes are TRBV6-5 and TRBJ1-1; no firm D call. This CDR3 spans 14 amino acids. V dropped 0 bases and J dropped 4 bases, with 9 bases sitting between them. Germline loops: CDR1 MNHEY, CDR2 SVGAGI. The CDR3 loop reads CASSYSTEITEAFF. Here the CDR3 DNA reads TGTGCCAGCAGTTACTCGACGGAGATCACTGAAGCTTTCTTT.

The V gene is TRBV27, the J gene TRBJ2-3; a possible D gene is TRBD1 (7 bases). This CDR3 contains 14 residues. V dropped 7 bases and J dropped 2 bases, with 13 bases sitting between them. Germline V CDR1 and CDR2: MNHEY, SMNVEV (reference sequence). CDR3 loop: CASTRGDLTDTQYF. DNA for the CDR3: TGTGCCAGCACCAGGGGGGACCTCACAGATACGCAGTATTTT.

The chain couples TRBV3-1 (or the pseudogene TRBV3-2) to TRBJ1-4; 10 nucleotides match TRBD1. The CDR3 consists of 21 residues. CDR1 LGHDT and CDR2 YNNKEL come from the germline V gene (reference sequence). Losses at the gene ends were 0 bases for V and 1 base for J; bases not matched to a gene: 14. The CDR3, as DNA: TGTGCCAGCAGCCAAGACGGGACAGGGGTTACCAGGGGGCTAACTAATGAAAAACTGTTTTTT. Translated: CASSQDGTGVTRGLTNEKLFF.

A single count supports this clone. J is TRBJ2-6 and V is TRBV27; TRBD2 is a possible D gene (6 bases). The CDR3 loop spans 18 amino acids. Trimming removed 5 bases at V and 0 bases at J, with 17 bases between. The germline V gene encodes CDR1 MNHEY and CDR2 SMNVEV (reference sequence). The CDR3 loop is CASSTLTSWDSGANVLTF. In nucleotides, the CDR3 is TGTGCCAGCAGTACACTGACTAGTTGGGACTCTGGGGCCAACGTCCTGACTTTC.